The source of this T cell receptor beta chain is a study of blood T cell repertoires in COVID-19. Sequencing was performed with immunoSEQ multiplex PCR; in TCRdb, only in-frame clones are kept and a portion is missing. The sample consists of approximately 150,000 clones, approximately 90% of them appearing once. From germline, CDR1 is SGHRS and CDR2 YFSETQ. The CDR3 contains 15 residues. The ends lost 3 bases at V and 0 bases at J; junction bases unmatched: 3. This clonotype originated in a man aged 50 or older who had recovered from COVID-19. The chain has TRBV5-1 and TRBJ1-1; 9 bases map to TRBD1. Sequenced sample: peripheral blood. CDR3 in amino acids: CASSWGTGMNTEAFF. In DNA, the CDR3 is TGCGCCAGCAGCTGGGGGACAGGGATGAACACTGAAGCTTTCTTT.